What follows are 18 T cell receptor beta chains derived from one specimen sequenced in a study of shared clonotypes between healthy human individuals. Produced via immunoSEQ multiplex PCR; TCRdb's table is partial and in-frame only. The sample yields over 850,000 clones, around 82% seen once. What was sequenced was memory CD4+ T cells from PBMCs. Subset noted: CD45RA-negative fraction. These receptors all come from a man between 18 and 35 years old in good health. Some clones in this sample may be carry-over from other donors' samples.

CDR3 sequence: CASSQDGAGGEETQYF. The CDR3 nucleotides read TGCGCCAGCAGCCAAGACGGGGCGGGAGGGGAAGAGACCCAGTACTTC. The chain is built from TRBV4-3 and TRBJ2-5, with 9 bases fitting TRBD2. Germline loops: CDR1 LGHNA, CDR2 YSLEER. This CDR3 has 16 residues. Trimming took 0 bases from V and 3 from J; bases not matched to a gene: 5.

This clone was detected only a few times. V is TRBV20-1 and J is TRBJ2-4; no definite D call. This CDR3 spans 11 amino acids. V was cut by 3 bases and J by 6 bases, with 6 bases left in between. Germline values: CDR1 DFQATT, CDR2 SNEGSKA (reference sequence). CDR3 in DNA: TGCAGTGCTAGCTCCGGAAACATTCAGTACTTC. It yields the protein CSASSGNIQYF.

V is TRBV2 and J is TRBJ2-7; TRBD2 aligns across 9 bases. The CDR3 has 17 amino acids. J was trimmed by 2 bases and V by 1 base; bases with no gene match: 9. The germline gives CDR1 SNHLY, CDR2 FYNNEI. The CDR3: CASSEGGTSGFAYEQYF. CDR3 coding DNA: TGTGCCAGCAGTGAAGGGGGAACTAGCGGGTTCGCCTACGAGCAGTACTTC.

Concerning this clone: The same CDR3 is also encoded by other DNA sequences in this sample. The CDR3 nucleotides are TGCGCCAGCAGCCAAGAGGATAGGAACTATGGCTACACCTTC. Its protein product is CASSQEDRNYGYTF. The rearrangement uses TRBV4-1 and TRBJ1-2, with D uncertain. Trimming cost V 0 bases and J 2 bases, with 7 bases left between them. Germline CDR1 and CDR2: MGHRA and YSYEKL. This CDR3 has 14 residues.

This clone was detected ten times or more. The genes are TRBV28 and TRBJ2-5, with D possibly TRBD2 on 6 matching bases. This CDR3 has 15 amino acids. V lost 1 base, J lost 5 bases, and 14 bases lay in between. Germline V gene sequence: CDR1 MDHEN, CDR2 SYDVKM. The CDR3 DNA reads TGTGCCAGCAGTTTATCGGGAGAGGCGGGGGAGACCCAGTACTTC. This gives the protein CASSLSGEAGETQYF.

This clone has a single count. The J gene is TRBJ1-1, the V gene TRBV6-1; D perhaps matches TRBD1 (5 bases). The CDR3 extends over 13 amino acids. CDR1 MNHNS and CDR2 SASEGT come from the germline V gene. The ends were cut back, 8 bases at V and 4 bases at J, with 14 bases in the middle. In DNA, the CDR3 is TGTGCCAGCCAGGGCTCTGTAGGCACTGAAGCTTTCTTT. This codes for CASQGSVGTEAFF.

DNA for the CDR3: TGTGCCAGCAGCCAAGGGCTAGCGGGAATCGCGCTGGAACCCTACGAGCAGTACTTC. This sequence encodes CASSQGLAGIALEPYEQYF. The chain recombines TRBV4-2 with TRBJ2-7; 9 bases match TRBD2. CDR1 is LGHNA, CDR2 YNFKEQ, per germline. The CDR3 totals 19 residues. The V segment lost 1 base and the J segment 2 bases; nucleotides outside the gene matches: 15.

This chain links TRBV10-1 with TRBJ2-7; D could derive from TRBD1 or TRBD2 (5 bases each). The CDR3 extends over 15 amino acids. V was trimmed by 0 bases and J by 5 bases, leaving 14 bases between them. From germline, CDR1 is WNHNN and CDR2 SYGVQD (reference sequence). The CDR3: CASSESRGIRHEQYF. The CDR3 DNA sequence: TGCGCCAGCAGTGAGTCGAGGGGTATCCGCCACGAGCAGTACTTC.

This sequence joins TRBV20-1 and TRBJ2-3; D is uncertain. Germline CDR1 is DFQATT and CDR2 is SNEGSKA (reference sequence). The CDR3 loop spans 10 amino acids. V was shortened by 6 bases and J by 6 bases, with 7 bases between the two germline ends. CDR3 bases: TGCAGTGCCTCGGAGGATACGCAGTATTTT. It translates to CSASEDTQYF.

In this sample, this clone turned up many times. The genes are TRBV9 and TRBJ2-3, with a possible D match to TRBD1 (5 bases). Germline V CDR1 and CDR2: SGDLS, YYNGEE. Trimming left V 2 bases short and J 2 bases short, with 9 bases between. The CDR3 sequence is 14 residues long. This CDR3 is CASSVPGHTDTQYF. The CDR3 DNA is TGTGCCAGCAGCGTGCCCGGACACACAGATACGCAGTATTTT.

CDR3 in DNA: TGTGCCAGCAGCCCGAGGAGCGCGTGGGCGGAGACCCAGTACTTC. The encoded protein is CASSPRSAWAETQYF. V is TRBV7-2 and J is TRBJ2-5; D is ambiguous. The CDR3 totals 15 residues. CDR1 SGHTA and CDR2 FQGNSA come from the germline V gene. Trimming left V 5 bases short and J 5 bases short, with 18 bases between.

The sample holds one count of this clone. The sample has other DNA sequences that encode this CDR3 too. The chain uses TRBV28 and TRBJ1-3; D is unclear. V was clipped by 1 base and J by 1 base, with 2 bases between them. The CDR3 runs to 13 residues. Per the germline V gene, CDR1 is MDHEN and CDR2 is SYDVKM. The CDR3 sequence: CASSLSSGNTIYF. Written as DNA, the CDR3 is TGTGCCAGCAGTTTATCATCTGGAAACACCATATATTTT.

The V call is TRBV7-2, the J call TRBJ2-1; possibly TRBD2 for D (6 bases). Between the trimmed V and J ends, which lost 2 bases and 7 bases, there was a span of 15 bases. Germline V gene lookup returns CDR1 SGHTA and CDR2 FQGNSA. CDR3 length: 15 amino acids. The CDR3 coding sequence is TGTGCCAGCAGCTTATTAGGTGGGAGCGGGAATGAGCAGTTCTTC. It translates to CASSLLGGSGNEQFF. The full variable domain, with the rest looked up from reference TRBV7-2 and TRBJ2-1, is GAGVSQSPSNKVTEKGKDVELRCDPISGHTALYWYRQSLGQGLEFLIYFQGNSAPDKSGLPSDRFSAERTGGSVSTLTIQRTQQEDSAVYLCASSLLGGSGNEQFFGPGTRLTVL.

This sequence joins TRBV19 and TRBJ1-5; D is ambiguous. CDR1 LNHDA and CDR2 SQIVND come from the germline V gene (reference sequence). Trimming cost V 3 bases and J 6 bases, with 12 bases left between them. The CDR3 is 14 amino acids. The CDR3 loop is CASSMTLGGQPQHF. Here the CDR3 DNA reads TGTGCCAGTAGTATGACACTCGGAGGTCAGCCCCAGCATTTT.

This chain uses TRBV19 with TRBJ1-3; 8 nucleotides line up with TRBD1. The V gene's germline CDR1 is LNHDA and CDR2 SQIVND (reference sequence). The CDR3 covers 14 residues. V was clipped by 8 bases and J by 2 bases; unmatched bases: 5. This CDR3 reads CASSQGATGNTIYF. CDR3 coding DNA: TGTGCCAGTTCTCAGGGGGCGACTGGAAACACCATATATTTT.

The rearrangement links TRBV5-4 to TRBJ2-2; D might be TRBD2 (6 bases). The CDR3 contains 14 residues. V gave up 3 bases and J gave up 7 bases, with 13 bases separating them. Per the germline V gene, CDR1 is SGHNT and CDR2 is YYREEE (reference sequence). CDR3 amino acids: CASSSGLFSGELFF. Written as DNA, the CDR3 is TGTGCCAGCAGCTCGGGACTCTTCAGCGGGGAGCTGTTTTTT.

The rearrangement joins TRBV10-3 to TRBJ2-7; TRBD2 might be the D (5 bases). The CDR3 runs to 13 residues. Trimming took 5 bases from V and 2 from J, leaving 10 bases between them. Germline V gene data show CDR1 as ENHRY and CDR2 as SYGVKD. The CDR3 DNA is TGTGCCATCAGTAGGGAGCCCACCTACGAGCAGTACTTC. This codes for CAISREPTYEQYF.

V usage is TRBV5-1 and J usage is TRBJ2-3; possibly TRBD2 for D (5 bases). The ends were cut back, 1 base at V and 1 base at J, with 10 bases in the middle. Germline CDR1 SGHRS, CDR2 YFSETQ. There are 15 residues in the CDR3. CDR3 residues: CASSLLVGGTDTQYF. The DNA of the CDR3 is TGCGCCAGCAGCTTGTTAGTGGGAGGCACAGATACGCAGTATTTT.